This paragraph reports one T cell receptor (beta chain). These data belong to a study of T cell changes during pregnancy in multiple sclerosis. Only in-frame clones appear in the TCRdb table, and some are missing; sequencing was by immunoSEQ multiplex PCR. Among under 75,000 clones, roughly 92% were seen once, and the ten largest hold 2.5% to 3.5%. V lost 7 bases and J lost 5; bases outside the gene matches: 10. The CDR3 length is 15 residues. Germline-derived CDR1 and CDR2 are SGHVS and FQNEAQ. The rearrangement links TRBV7-8 to TRBJ2-1; 8 nucleotides agree with TRBD2. Sample: peripheral blood, taken in the third trimester of pregnancy. The source is a female donor in good health, enrolled as a control in a pregnancy study. The CDR3 loop reads CASTRAGGADNEQFF. The CDR3 nucleotides read TGTGCCAGCACCCGGGCCGGGGGGGCCGACAATGAGCAGTTCTTC.